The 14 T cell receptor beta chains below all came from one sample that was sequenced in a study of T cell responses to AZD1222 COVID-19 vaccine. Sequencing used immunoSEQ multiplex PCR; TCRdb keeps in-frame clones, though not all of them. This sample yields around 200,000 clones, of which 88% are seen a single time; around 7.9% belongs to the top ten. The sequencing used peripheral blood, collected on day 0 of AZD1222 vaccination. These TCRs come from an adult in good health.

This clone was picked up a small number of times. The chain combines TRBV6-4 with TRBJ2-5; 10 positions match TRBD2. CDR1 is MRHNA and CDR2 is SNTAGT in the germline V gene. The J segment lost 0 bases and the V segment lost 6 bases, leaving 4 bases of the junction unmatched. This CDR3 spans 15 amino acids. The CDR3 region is CASSVSGGDQETQYF. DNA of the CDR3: TGTGCCAGCAGCGTAAGCGGGGGGGACCAAGAGACCCAGTACTTC.

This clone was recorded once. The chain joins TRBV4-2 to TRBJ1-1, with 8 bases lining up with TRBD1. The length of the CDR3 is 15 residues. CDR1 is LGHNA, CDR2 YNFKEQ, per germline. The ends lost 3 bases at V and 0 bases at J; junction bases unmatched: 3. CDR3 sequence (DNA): TGTGCCAGCAGCCATGACAGGGGTGTGAACACTGAAGCTTTCTTT. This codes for CASSHDRGVNTEAFF.

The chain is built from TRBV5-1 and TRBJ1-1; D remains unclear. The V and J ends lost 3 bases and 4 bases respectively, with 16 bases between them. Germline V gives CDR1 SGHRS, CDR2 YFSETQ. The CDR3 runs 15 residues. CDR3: CASSSSYTAGTEAFF. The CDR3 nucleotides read TGCGCCAGCAGCTCGTCTTACACGGCCGGCACTGAAGCTTTCTTT.

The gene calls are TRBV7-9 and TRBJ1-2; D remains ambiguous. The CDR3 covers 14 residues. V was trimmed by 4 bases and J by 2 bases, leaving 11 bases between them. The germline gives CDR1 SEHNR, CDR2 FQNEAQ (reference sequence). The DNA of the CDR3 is TGTGCCAGCAGCTCTACCGGGCTCAACTATGGCTACACCTTC. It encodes CASSSTGLNYGYTF.

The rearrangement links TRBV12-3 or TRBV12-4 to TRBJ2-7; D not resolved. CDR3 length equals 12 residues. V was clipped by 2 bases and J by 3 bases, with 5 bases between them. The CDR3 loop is CASSLQYYEQYF. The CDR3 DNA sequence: TGTGCCAGCAGTTTACAGTACTACGAGCAGTACTTC.

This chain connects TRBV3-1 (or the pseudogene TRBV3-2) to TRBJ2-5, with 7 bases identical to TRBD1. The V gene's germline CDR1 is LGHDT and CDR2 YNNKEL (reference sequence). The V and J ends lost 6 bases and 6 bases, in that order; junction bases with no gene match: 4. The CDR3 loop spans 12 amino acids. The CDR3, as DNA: TGTGCCAGCAGTCAGGACAGGAAGACCCAGTACTTC. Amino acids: CASSQDRKTQYF.

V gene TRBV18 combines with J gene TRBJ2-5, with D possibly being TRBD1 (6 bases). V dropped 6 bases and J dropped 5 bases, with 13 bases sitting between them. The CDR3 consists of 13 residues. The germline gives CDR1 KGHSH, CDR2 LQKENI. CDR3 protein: CASSSGGWETQYF. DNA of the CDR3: TGTGCCAGCTCGAGTGGGGGCTGGGAGACCCAGTACTTC.

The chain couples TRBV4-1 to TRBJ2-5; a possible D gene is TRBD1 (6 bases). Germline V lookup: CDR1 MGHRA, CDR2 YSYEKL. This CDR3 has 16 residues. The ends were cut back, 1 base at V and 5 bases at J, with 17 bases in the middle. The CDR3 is CASSQVGQGSSETQYF. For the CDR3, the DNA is TGCGCCAGCAGCCAAGTCGGTCAGGGGTCGTCTGAGACCCAGTACTTC.

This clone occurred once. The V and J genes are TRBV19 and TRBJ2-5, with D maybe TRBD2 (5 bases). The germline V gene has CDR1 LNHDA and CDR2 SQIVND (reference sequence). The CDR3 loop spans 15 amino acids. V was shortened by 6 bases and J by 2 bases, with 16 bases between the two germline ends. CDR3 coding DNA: TGTGCCAGTAGCCCAGTGCGGGCCGCTCAAGAGACCCAGTACTTC. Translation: CASSPVRAAQETQYF.

The CDR3 sequence: CASMTSGINEKLFF. The CDR3 DNA reads TGTGCCAGCATGACCTCAGGAATCAATGAAAAACTGTTTTTT. This chain connects TRBV28 to TRBJ1-4; D unresolved. Per germline, CDR1 MDHEN and CDR2 SYDVKM. V lost 7 bases and J lost 5, with 14 bases in between. The CDR3 has 14 amino acids.

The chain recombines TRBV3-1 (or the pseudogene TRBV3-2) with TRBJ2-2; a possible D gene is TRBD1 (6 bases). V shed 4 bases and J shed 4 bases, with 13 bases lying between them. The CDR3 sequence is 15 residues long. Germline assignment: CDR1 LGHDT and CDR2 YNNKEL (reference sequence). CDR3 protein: CASSLRSGVTGELFF. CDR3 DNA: TGTGCCAGCAGCCTCCGGTCAGGGGTCACCGGGGAGCTGTTTTTT.

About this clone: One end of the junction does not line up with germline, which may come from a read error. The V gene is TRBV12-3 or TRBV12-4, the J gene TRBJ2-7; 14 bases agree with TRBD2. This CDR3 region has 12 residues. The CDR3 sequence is CASSLGTSGGVF. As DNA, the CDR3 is TGTGCCAGCAGTCTCGGGACTAGCGGGGGAGTGTTC.

The CDR3 DNA reads TGTGCCAGCAGGGTGACTAGCGGGGGTGAGACCCAGTACTTC. Translation gives CASRVTSGGETQYF. The chain links TRBV11-1 to TRBJ2-5, with TRBD2 matching over 12 bases. The CDR3 sequence is 14 residues long. Trimming cost V 6 bases and J 5 bases; bases outside gene matches: 4. From germline, CDR1 is SGHAT and CDR2 FQDESV (reference sequence).

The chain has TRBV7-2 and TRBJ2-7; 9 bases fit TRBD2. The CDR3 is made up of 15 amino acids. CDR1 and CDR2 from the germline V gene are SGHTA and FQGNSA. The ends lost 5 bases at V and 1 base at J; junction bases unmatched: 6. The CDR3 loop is CASSPALAGSYEQYF. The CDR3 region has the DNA TGTGCCAGCAGCCCCGCGCTAGCGGGGTCCTACGAGCAGTACTTC.